This TCR beta chain was sequenced during a study of blood T cell repertoires in COVID-19. For the study at large: Collection of acute and convalescent COVID-19 samples took place in the United States, Italy and Spain.

Per germline, CDR1 SNHLY and CDR2 FYNNEI. The CDR3 has 11 amino acids. Trimming removed 8 bases from V and 4 bases from J, with 8 bases in between. Original data processing: Amplified reference gene primers provided the basis for estimating nucleated cell counts. Data came from immunoSEQ multiplex PCR; TCRdb stores just in-frame clones and leaves some out. For V, J and clone size, that table is used; D and trimming come from the DNA. The top ten hold just under 20% of the sample, which has approximately 230,000 clones, approximately 81% seen once. V gene TRBV2 combines with J gene TRBJ1-2, with D hard to call. The clonotype was recovered from a young man with active or convalescent COVID-19. The source material was peripheral blood. CDR3: CASRAPYGYTF. Here the CDR3 DNA reads TGTGCCAGCCGCGCTCCCTATGGCTACACCTTC.